The 9 T cell receptor beta chains listed next were all sequenced from one sample in a study of T cell responses to AZD1222 COVID-19 vaccine (dated by TCRdb to 2020 to 2022). The time point label, read with the paper, signifies: about 28 days (+/-7) after the second vaccine dose. Taken with the paper, the label for treatment or condition translates to: meningococcal conjugate vaccine given as trial control. Library creation used the immunoSEQ multiplex PCR assay. Entries here come from immuneACCESS through TCRdb and include only in-frame sequences with V and J called. Some clones fail to appear in such tables; in the studies checked, an unresolved V gene covers under half of the shortfall, and the cause of the remainder is unknown. A total of some 200,000 clones appear in this sample, around 94% of them only once. The ten largest clones add up to approximately 1.7% of the sample. The specimen comprised peripheral blood, sampled 28 days after the second dose of the MenACWY control vaccine. These receptors were collected from an adult who received the MenACWY meningococcal vaccine as a control.

V is TRBV6-5 and J is TRBJ2-3; D is possibly TRBD1 or TRBD2 (5 bases each). V was shortened by 7 bases and J by 0 bases, with 14 bases between the two germline ends. This CDR3 contains 15 residues. Per the germline V gene, CDR1 is MNHEY and CDR2 is SVGAGI. The DNA for the CDR3 is TGTGCCAGCACCGCACCCGGGGCTAGCACAGATACGCAGTATTTT. Its translation: CASTAPGASTDTQYF.

A few counts support this clone. J is TRBJ1-2 and V is TRBV28; 10 bases are a match to TRBD1. The ends lost 4 bases at V and 2 bases at J; junction bases unmatched: 4. CDR1 is MDHEN, CDR2 SYDVKM, per germline. The CDR3 sequence is 15 residues long. DNA for the CDR3: TGTGCCAGCAGTTCCGGGACAGGGGAAAACTATGGCTACACCTTC. This codes for CASSSGTGENYGYTF.

This clone came up once. The gene calls are TRBV28 and TRBJ1-4; the D is unclear. The V end was cut by 7 bases, the J end by 5 bases, with 11 bases between. The CDR3 runs to 13 residues. CDR1 MDHEN and CDR2 SYDVKM come from the germline V gene. CDR3 residues: CASTRLTNEKLFF. The CDR3 nucleotides are TGTGCCAGCACGCGGCTTACGAATGAAAAACTGTTTTTT.

This clone has only one observation. The chain employs TRBV5-1 and TRBJ2-3; no definite D call. Germline V gene lookup returns CDR1 SGHRS and CDR2 YFSETQ. The CDR3 consists of 13 residues. Trimming stripped 2 bases from V and 1 base from J, with 5 bases between. The CDR3 DNA reads TGCGCCAGCAGCTTTCCCGGCACAGATACGCAGTATTTT. Translating it yields CASSFPGTDTQYF.

This clone was seen a single time. This rearrangement joins TRBV5-1 to TRBJ2-1; 9 nucleotides align to TRBD1. V lost 4 bases, J lost 7 bases, and 9 bases stayed unmatched. There are 15 residues in the CDR3. CDR1 and CDR2 from the germline V gene are SGHRS and YFSETQ. CDR3 DNA sequence: TGCGCCAGCAGCCCTACGGGGACAGGGAGGAATGAGCAGTTCTTC. Protein: CASSPTGTGRNEQFF.

The chain links TRBV7-9 to TRBJ2-3; no clear D gene. Trimming took 2 bases from V and 0 from J, leaving 0 bases between them. Germline CDR1 SEHNR, CDR2 FQNEAQ (reference sequence). The CDR3 is 12 amino acids. This chain's CDR3 is CASSLSTDTQYF. CDR3 nucleotides: TGTGCCAGCAGCTTAAGCACAGATACGCAGTATTTT.

J is TRBJ2-5 and V is TRBV5-6, with 11 bases identical to TRBD2. Germline values: CDR1 SGHDT, CDR2 YYEEEE. The trim removed 4 bases at V and 4 bases at J, leaving 9 bases unmatched. CDR3 length: 16 residues. The CDR3: CASSRGWLAGGETQYF. The DNA for the CDR3 is TGTGCCAGCAGCCGGGGTTGGCTAGCGGGAGGAGAGACCCAGTACTTC.

The chain couples TRBV28 to TRBJ1-5; D is perhaps TRBD1 (5 bases). Germline-derived CDR1 and CDR2 are MDHEN and SYDVKM. The V end lost 6 bases, the J end lost 5 bases, and 8 bases lay between the germline ends. This CDR3 has 12 residues. This chain's CDR3 is CASSDSYQPQHF. The CDR3 DNA reads TGTGCCAGCAGCGACAGCTATCAGCCCCAGCATTTT.

The V gene is TRBV28, the J gene TRBJ1-4; perhaps TRBD1 as D (6 bases). The CDR3 runs 15 residues. V lost 2 bases to trimming and J lost 5 bases, with 12 bases between them. Germline values: CDR1 MDHEN, CDR2 SYDVKM. The CDR3 is CASSLTGAMNEKLFF. DNA of the CDR3: TGTGCCAGCAGTTTAACGGGGGCGATGAATGAAAAACTGTTTTTT.